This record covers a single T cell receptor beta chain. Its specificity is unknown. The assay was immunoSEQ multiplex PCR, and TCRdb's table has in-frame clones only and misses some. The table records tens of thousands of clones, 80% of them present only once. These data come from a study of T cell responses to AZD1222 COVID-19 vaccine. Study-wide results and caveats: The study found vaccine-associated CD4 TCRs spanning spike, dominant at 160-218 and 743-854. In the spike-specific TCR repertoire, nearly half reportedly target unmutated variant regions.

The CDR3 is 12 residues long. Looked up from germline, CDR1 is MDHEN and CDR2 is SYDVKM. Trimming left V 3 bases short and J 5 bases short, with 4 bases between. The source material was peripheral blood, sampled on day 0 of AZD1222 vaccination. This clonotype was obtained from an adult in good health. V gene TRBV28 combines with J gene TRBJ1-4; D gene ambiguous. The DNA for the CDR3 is TGTGCCAGCAGTTTGTTAAATGAAAAACTGTTTTTT. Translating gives CASSLLNEKLFF. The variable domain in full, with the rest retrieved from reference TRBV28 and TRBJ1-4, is DVKVTQSSRYLVKRTGEKVFLECVQDMDHENMFWYRQDPGLGLRLIYFSYDVKMKEKGDIPEGYSVSREKKERFSLILESASTNQTSMYLCASSLLNEKLFFGSGTQLSVL.